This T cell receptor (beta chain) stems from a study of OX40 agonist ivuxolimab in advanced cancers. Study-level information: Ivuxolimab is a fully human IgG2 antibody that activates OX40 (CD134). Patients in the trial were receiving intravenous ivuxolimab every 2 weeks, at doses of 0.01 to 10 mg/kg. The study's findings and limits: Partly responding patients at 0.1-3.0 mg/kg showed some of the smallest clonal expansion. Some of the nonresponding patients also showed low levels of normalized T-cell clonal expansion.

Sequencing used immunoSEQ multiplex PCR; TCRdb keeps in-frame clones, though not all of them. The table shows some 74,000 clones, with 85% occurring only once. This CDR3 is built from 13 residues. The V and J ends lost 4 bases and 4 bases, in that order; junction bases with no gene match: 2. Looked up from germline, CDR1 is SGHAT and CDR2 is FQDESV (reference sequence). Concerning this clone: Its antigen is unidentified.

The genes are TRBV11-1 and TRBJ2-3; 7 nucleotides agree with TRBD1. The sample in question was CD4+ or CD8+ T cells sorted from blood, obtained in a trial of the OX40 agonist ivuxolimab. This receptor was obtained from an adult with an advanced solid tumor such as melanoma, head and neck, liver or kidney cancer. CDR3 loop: CASSSQGADTQYF. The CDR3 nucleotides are TGTGCCAGCAGCTCCCAGGGGGCAGATACGCAGTATTTT. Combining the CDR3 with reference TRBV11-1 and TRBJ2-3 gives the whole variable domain EAEVAQSPRYKITEKSQAVAFWCDPISGHATLYWYRQILGQGPELLVQFQDESVVDDSQLPKDRFSAERLKGVDSTLKIQPAELGDSAMYLCASSSQGADTQYFGPGTRLTVL.